Below, 12 T cell receptor beta chains from the same sample are listed, as sequenced in a study of T cells expressing NK-cell markers. TCRdb reprocessed the 5' RACE reads and reports one entry per CDR3 protein, with no DNA. Its table lists 300,000 to 500,000 distinct CDR3 sequences. Sequenced: blood T cells: a sorted CD56 or NKG2C T cell subset, CD4+ or CD8+ T cells, or bulk PBMC T cells (not recorded which). The origin of the receptors is a woman between 50 and 59 years old in good health.

The rearrangement joins TRBV2 to TRBJ2-6. Germline CDR1 reads SNHLY; CDR2 reads FYNNEI. The CDR3 contains 15 residues. CDR3 protein: CASRIEISGANVLTF. Together with reference TRBV2 and TRBJ2-6, the CDR3 gives the full variable domain: EPEVTQTPSHQVTQMGQEVILRCVPISNHLYFYWYRQILGQKVEFLVSFYNNEISEKSEIFDDQFSVERPDGSNFTLKIRSTKLEDSAMYFCASRIEISGANVLTFGAGSRLTVL.

The chain combines TRBV5-5 with TRBJ2-1; as DNA is missing, the TRBD2 call by TCRdb cannot be tested. Germline values: CDR1 SGHKS, CDR2 YYEKEE (reference sequence). This CDR3 spans 12 amino acids. The CDR3 reads CASSTNGAQQFF.

CDR3 in amino acids: CASSFDSGRPSTDTQYF. The chain combines TRBV6-2 or TRBV6-3 with TRBJ2-3; no DNA is available, so the TRBD2 call from TCRdb remains unchecked. CDR3 length: 17 amino acids. CDR1 and CDR2 from the germline V gene are MNHEY and SVGEGT.

The chain uses TRBV5-1 and TRBJ2-1; no DNA is available, so the TRBD1 call from TCRdb remains unchecked. CDR3 length equals 16 residues. CDR1 is SGHRS and CDR2 is YFSETQ in the germline V gene. CDR3 loop: CASSPPVAGALNEQFF.

The gene calls are TRBV6-5 and TRBJ1-1. Germline CDR1 reads MNHEY; CDR2 reads SVGAGI. The CDR3 loop spans 13 amino acids. The CDR3 sequence is CASSYRKVTEAFF.

The gene calls are TRBV24-1 and TRBJ2-1. The germline gives CDR1 KGHDR, CDR2 SFDVKD. CDR3 length: 15 residues. CDR3 in amino acids: CATSDLEDSYNEQFF.

The V gene is TRBV9, the J gene TRBJ2-3; TCRdb gives TRBD2 as the D gene, but with no DNA this cannot be confirmed. Germline lookup yields CDR1 SGDLS and CDR2 YYNGEE. CDR3 length: 16 amino acids. This CDR3 reads CASSGLAGGLTDTQYF. The full variable domain, in which reference TRBV9 and TRBJ2-3 provide the parts outside the CDR3, is DSGVTQTPKHLITATGQRVTLRCSPRSGDLSVYWYQQSLDQGLQFLIQYYNGEERAKGNILERFSAQQFPDLHSELNLSSLELGDSALYFCASSGLAGGLTDTQYFGPGTRLTVL.

This chain links TRBV12-3 or TRBV12-4 with TRBJ2-2. CDR3 length: 16 amino acids. CDR3 region: CASSLARDWRSGELFF.

The V and J genes are TRBV12-3 or TRBV12-4 and TRBJ2-5; TCRdb's assignment of TRBD2 cannot be checked, as there is no DNA. The CDR3 has 13 residues. This CDR3 is CASSLAGGTTQYF.

V is TRBV27 and J is TRBJ2-7; TCRdb returns TRBD1, unconfirmable since there is no DNA. This CDR3 is 14 amino acids long. CDR1 is MNHEY, CDR2 SMNVEV, per germline (reference sequence). The CDR3: CASSSGAKRYEQYF.

The rearrangement uses TRBV30 and TRBJ2-3; the TCRdb D gene call, TRBD2, has no DNA to confirm it. There are 12 residues in the CDR3. Per germline, CDR1 GTSNPN and CDR2 SVGIG (reference sequence). The CDR3 loop reads CAWGLKGDTQYF.

The rearrangement links TRBV4-2 to TRBJ1-5; TCRdb's D gene call, TRBD1, goes unchecked for lack of DNA. Germline V gene lookup returns CDR1 LGHNA and CDR2 YNFKEQ. The CDR3 totals 16 residues. The chain's CDR3 is CASSRQPGGLEQPQHF.